A single sample gave rise to the 23 T cell receptor beta chains below, sequenced in a study of shared clonotypes between healthy human individuals (TCRdb year 2020). Receptors were amplified or captured by the immunoSEQ multiplex PCR assay. TCRdb mirrors the immuneACCESS table, restricted to in-frame sequences. Some clones are absent from its copies; in checked studies, under half trace to an unresolved V gene, and the reason for the others is unknown. The table for this sample lists more than 550,000 clones; 55% to 75% of them were counted only once. The ten biggest clones cover 1.8% of the sample. The sample was memory CD4+ T cells sorted from blood. Sample cell subset or site, as interpreted from the label and publication: CD45RA-negative fraction. The source of these receptors is a young woman in good health.

This chain connects TRBV2 to TRBJ2-5; 7 positions agree with TRBD1. The CDR3 is 14 residues long. J lost 4 bases, V lost 7 bases, and 9 bases had no gene match. Germline loops: CDR1 SNHLY, CDR2 FYNNEI. CDR3 sequence reads: CASTGPGGRETQYF. The CDR3 DNA sequence: TGTGCCAGCACTGGACCAGGGGGTCGAGAGACCCAGTACTTC.

This sequence joins TRBV4-2 and TRBJ1-5, with 9 nucleotides matching TRBD1. Germline V gene sequence: CDR1 LGHNA, CDR2 YNFKEQ. This CDR3 is built from 15 residues. V shed 3 bases, J shed 6 bases, and the junction held 6 bases outside the gene matches. The CDR3 DNA follows: TGTGCCAGCAGCCATGACGACAGGGGGAGTCAGCCCCAGCATTTT. Translation gives CASSHDDRGSQPQHF.

This clone occurred a few times. The chain uses TRBV19 and TRBJ1-1; TRBD1 matches 7 bases. V dropped 4 bases and J dropped 6; count of bases not matched to a gene: 11. Germline CDR1 and CDR2: LNHDA and SQIVND (reference sequence). The CDR3 has 15 residues. The CDR3 bases are TGTGCCAGTAGTAACCCCGCACAGGGGAAGGCTGAAGCTTTCTTT. Translation: CASSNPAQGKAEAFF. The full variable domain, completed using reference TRBV19 and TRBJ1-1, is DGGITQSPKYLFRKEGQNVTLSCEQNLNHDAMYWYRQDPGQGLRLIYYSQIVNDFQKGDIAEGYSVSREKKESFPLTVTSAQKNPTAFYLCASSNPAQGKAEAFFGQGTRLTVV.

The chain links TRBV30 to TRBJ1-1, with D possibly TRBD1 on 6 matching bases. In germline, CDR1 is GTSNPN, CDR2 SVGIG (reference sequence). Trimming stripped 2 bases from V and 7 bases from J, with 14 bases between. This CDR3 has 13 residues. This CDR3 is CAWSQDSTIEAFF. The CDR3 DNA sequence: TGTGCCTGGAGTCAGGACAGCACTATTGAAGCTTTCTTT.

This chain joins TRBV6-1 and TRBJ2-3, with TRBD2 matching 7 bases. V lost 7 bases, J lost 4 bases, and 8 bases stayed unmatched. This CDR3 has 14 residues. Germline V gives CDR1 MNHNS, CDR2 SASEGT. For the CDR3, the DNA is TGTGCCAGCACCGAGGGCGGGAGCTCAGATACGCAGTATTTT. Translation: CASTEGGSSDTQYF.

As for this clone: Distinct nucleotide sequences in the sample also encode this CDR3. The chain has TRBV19 and TRBJ1-1; no reliable D call. CDR1 and CDR2 from the germline V gene are LNHDA and SQIVND (reference sequence). V was shortened by 3 bases and J by 2 bases, with 7 bases between the two germline ends. The CDR3 is 13 residues long. The CDR3 loop reads CASSINGNTEAFF. DNA of the CDR3: TGTGCCAGTAGTATCAACGGAAACACTGAAGCTTTCTTT.

The chain combines TRBV28 with TRBJ2-7, with D possibly called TRBD1 or TRBD2 (6 bases each). The V end was cut by 5 bases, the J end by 5 bases, with 22 bases between. CDR3 length: 16 amino acids. From germline, CDR1 is MDHEN and CDR2 SYDVKM. CDR3 residues: CASSPRPGGRGNEQYF. The CDR3 bases are TGTGCCAGCAGTCCAAGGCCCGGGGGCCGGGGAAACGAGCAGTACTTC.

The CDR3 spells CASSEIKGEQYF. The CDR3 DNA follows: TGCGCCAGCAGTGAGATTAAGGGCGAGCAGTACTTC. This chain links TRBV10-2 with TRBJ2-7; D gene unclear. The CDR3 extends over 12 amino acids. CDR1 and CDR2 from the germline V gene are WSHSY and SAAADI. Trimming pared 2 bases from V and 6 bases from J, leaving 8 bases between.

This chain uses TRBV5-8 with TRBJ2-7, with D hard to call. Germline V gene sequence: CDR1 SGHTS, CDR2 YDEGEE. The CDR3 is 13 amino acids. V lost 0 bases, J lost 4 bases, and 8 bases lay in between. The chain's CDR3 is CASSLGMNYEQYF. The CDR3 DNA is TGTGCCAGCAGCTTGGGAATGAATTACGAGCAGTACTTC. The full variable domain, rest sourced from reference TRBV5-8 and TRBJ2-7, is EAGVTQSPTHLIKTRGQQATLRCSPISGHTSVYWYQQALGLGLQFLLWYDEGEERNRGNFPPRFSGRQFPNYSSELNVNALELEDSALYLCASSLGMNYEQYFGPGTRLTVT.

The rearrangement joins TRBV10-2 to TRBJ1-2, with D unclear. Germline assignment: CDR1 WSHSY and CDR2 SAAADI. This CDR3 has 15 residues. V gave up 0 bases and J gave up 4 bases, with 12 bases separating them. As DNA, the CDR3 is TGCGCCAGCAGTGAGTCGCGCCAGTTCCGCTATGGCTACACCTTC. Translating gives CASSESRQFRYGYTF.

This sequence joins TRBV9 and TRBJ2-1; no firm D call. V was cut by 7 bases and J by 7 bases, with 9 bases left in between. Germline V gene lookup returns CDR1 SGDLS and CDR2 YYNGEE. The CDR3 sequence is 11 residues long. This CDR3 reads CASGNSNEQFF. The CDR3 coding sequence is TGTGCCAGCGGAAACAGTAATGAGCAGTTCTTC.

The chain links TRBV7-9 to TRBJ2-5, with D possibly matching TRBD2 (5 bases). This CDR3 has 11 amino acids. V gave up 8 bases and J gave up 3 bases, with 7 bases separating them. The germline CDR1 and CDR2 sequences are SEHNR and FQNEAQ (reference sequence). The CDR3 DNA reads as TGTGCCAGCTCCGGGAAAGAGACCCAGTACTTC. Translated, it gives CASSGKETQYF.

The CDR3 loop is CASSAGTGRPYEQYF. The CDR3 DNA reads as TGTGCCAGCTCAGCCGGGACAGGGCGCCCCTACGAGCAGTACTTC. The chain is built from TRBV18 and TRBJ2-7; 9 bases match TRBD1. The V and J ends lost 5 bases and 2 bases, in that order; junction bases with no gene match: 7. Germline assignment: CDR1 KGHSH and CDR2 LQKENI. The CDR3 extends over 15 amino acids. Supplemented by reference TRBV18 and TRBJ2-7, the full variable domain reads NAGVMQNPRHLVRRRGQEARLRCSPMKGHSHVYWYRQLPEEGLKFMVYLQKENIIDESGMPKERFSAEFPKEGPSILRIQQVVRGDSAAYFCASSAGTGRPYEQYFGPGTRLTVT.

V gene TRBV11-2 combines with J gene TRBJ2-7; TRBD2 agrees at 13 bases. J lost 4 bases, V lost 6 bases, and 6 bases had no gene match. CDR1 is SGHAT, CDR2 FQNNGV, per germline. The CDR3 runs to 15 residues. CDR3 DNA: TGTGCCAGCAGTCCCGGGACTAGCGGGATATACGAGCAGTACTTC. Translated: CASSPGTSGIYEQYF.

V is TRBV5-1 and J is TRBJ2-1, with 11 bases aligning to TRBD2. J gave up 10 bases and V 4 bases, and 13 bases lay outside the gene matches. From germline, CDR1 is SGHRS and CDR2 YFSETQ. The CDR3 extends over 16 amino acids. CDR3 sequence reads: CASSPTSGSTPHEQFF. The CDR3 DNA reads as TGCGCCAGCAGCCCAACTAGCGGGAGCACCCCTCACGAGCAGTTCTTC.

V is TRBV14 and J is TRBJ2-3; TRBD2 matches 8 bases. The CDR3 has 13 residues. CDR1 and CDR2 (germline): SGHDN, FVKESK. The V and J ends lost 2 bases and 11 bases, in that order; junction bases with no gene match: 6. This chain's CDR3 is CASSQIAGTQQYF. The CDR3 DNA follows: TGTGCCAGCAGCCAAATAGCGGGGACCCAGCAGTATTTT. The whole variable domain, filled in from reference TRBV14 and TRBJ2-3, reads EAGVTQFPSHSVIEKGQTVTLRCDPISGHDNLYWYRRVMGKEIKFLLHFVKESKQDESGMPNNRFLAERTGGTYSTLKVQPAELEDSGVYFCASSQIAGTQQYFGPGTRLTVL.

The chain combines TRBV5-4 with TRBJ1-2; 7 nucleotides line up with TRBD1. Per the germline V gene, CDR1 is SGHNT and CDR2 is YYREEE (reference sequence). The CDR3 contains 14 residues. V was pared by 2 bases and J by 6 bases, with 7 bases of the junction left unmatched. The CDR3 here is CASSFLDRAHGYTF. For the CDR3, the DNA is TGTGCCAGCAGCTTCTTAGACAGGGCTCATGGCTACACCTTC. Full variable domain (missing parts from reference TRBV5-4 and TRBJ1-2): ETGVTQSPTHLIKTRGQQVTLRCSSQSGHNTVSWYQQALGQGPQFIFQYYREEENGRGNFPPRFSGLQFPNYSSELNVNALELDDSALYLCASSFLDRAHGYTFGSGTRLTVV.

The chain has TRBV14 and TRBJ1-4, with D tentatively TRBD1 (6 bases). The V end lost 5 bases, the J end lost 7 bases, and 14 bases lay between the germline ends. The CDR3 spans 14 residues. CDR1 SGHDN and CDR2 FVKESK come from the germline V gene. CDR3 protein: CASSETGRVEKLFF. Here the CDR3 DNA reads TGTGCCAGCAGCGAGACAGGACGAGTTGAAAAACTGTTTTTT. The entire variable domain, with the rest obtained from reference TRBV14 and TRBJ1-4, is as follows: EAGVTQFPSHSVIEKGQTVTLRCDPISGHDNLYWYRRVMGKEIKFLLHFVKESKQDESGMPNNRFLAERTGGTYSTLKVQPAELEDSGVYFCASSETGRVEKLFFGSGTQLSVL.

V gene TRBV27 combines with J gene TRBJ1-3, with TRBD1 matching 7 bases. Germline CDR1 and CDR2: MNHEY and SMNVEV (reference sequence). The CDR3 sequence is 17 residues long. J lost 5 bases, V lost 3 bases, and 13 bases had no gene match. As DNA, the CDR3 is TGTGCCAGCAGTTTCCGCCGCCGGGACAGACCTAGAAACACCATATATTTT. As protein: CASSFRRRDRPRNTIYF.

The gene calls are TRBV1 and TRBJ2-6; TRBD2, the D gene given by the table, was not confirmed from the DNA. TRBV1 corresponds to a pseudogene. The CDR3 has 14 amino acids. DNA for the CDR3: TGCACCAGCAGTGTAGAGCGTTTGGCCAACGTCCTGACTTTC. This gives the protein CTSSVERLANVLTF.

The genes are TRBV25-1 and TRBJ2-7, with 7 positions matching TRBD1. CDR3 length: 15 amino acids. Germline CDR1 is MGHDK and CDR2 is SYGVNS. The junction had 9 bases not matched to a gene; V was cut back by 6 bases and J by 1 base. CDR3 DNA sequence: TGTGCCAGCAGGCAAACGGGACAGAGTTCCTACGAGCAGTACTTC. It translates to CASRQTGQSSYEQYF.

The rearrangement joins TRBV30 to TRBJ1-2; D might be TRBD1 (5 bases). CDR1 is GTSNPN, CDR2 SVGIG, per germline (reference sequence). There are 13 residues in the CDR3. V dropped 1 base and J dropped 7 bases, with 13 bases sitting between them. The CDR3 protein is CAWSANRDVGYTF. The CDR3 DNA follows: TGTGCCTGGAGTGCTAACCGGGACGTTGGCTACACCTTC. Complete variable domain (other parts from reference TRBV30 and TRBJ1-2): SQTIHQWPATLVQPVGSPLSLECTVEGTSNPNLYWYRQAAGRGLQLLFYSVGIGQISSEVPQNLSASRPQDRQFILSSKKLLLSDSGFYLCAWSANRDVGYTFGSGTRLTVV.

The chain employs TRBV19 and TRBJ2-1, with D perhaps matching TRBD1 or TRBD2 (6 bases each). The CDR3 loop spans 13 amino acids. The V and J ends lost 5 bases and 8 bases respectively, with 13 bases between them. Germline values: CDR1 LNHDA, CDR2 SQIVND (reference sequence). The CDR3 region has the DNA TGTGCCAGTAGTTCTCATGGGGGGCATGAGCAGTTCTTC. Protein product: CASSSHGGHEQFF.